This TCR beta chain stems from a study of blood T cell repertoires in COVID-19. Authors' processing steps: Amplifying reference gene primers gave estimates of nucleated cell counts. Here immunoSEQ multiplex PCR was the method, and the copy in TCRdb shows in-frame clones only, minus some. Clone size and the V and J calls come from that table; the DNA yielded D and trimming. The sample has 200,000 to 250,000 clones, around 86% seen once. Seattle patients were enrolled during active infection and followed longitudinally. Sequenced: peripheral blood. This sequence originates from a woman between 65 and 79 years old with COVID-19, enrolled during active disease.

DNA of the CDR3: TGTGCCAGCAAGATTTGGTCTGGACAGTCGAATGAAAAACTGTTTTTT. Its protein product is CASKIWSGQSNEKLFF. The chain is built from TRBV28 and TRBJ1-4; maybe TRBD1 (6 bases). The CDR3 covers 16 residues. Looked up from germline, CDR1 is MDHEN and CDR2 is SYDVKM. Trimming removed 7 bases from V and 5 bases from J, with 20 bases in between.